The clone carrying this TCR beta chain has a handful of counts. The data belong to a study of blood T cell repertoires in COVID-19. Per the authors' pipeline: Amplification from reference gene primers served as the basis for estimated nucleated cell counts. Measured with immunoSEQ multiplex PCR; TCRdb has only the in-frame clones, and not every one. The V and J calls and clone size were taken over from that table, and D and trimming were inferred from the DNA. The data contain about 99,000 clones, almost 90% of them singletons. Trimming removed 0 bases from V and 5 bases from J, with 12 bases in between. Germline V gene sequence: CDR1 SGDLS, CDR2 YYNGEE. The CDR3 loop spans 14 amino acids.

This TCR derives from a human donor in a cohort sampled during active COVID-19. This chain joins TRBV9 and TRBJ2-7; a possible D gene is TRBD2 (6 bases). What was sequenced was peripheral blood. The DNA of the CDR3 is TGTGCCAGCAGCGTAGGAATAGGGACTCACGAGCAGTACTTC. Protein: CASSVGIGTHEQYF.